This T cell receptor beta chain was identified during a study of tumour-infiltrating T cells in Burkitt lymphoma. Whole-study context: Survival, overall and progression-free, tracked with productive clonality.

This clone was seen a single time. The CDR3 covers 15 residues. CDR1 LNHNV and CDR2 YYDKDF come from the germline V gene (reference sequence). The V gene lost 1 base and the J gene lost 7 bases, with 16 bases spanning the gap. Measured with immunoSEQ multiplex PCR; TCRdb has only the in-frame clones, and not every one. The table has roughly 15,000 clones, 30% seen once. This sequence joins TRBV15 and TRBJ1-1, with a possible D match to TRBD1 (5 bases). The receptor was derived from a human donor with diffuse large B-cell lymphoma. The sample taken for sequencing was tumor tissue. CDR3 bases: TGTGCCACCAGCAGAGGAAGTGCAGGGAGTAGTGAAGCTTTCTTT. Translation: CATSRGSAGSSEAFF.